Following are 16 T cell receptor beta chains from one sample sequenced in a study of tumor and adjacent non-tumor tissue in lung cancer. The template was RNA from unsorted bulk tissue. A modified ARM-PCR protocol with three rounds of nested PCR amplified TCRbeta. TCRdb fed the multiplex PCR reads into MiXCR, producing one record per CDR3 protein. In the table there are about 110,000 distinct CDR3 sequences, roughly 75% of which are singletons. The sample was lung tumor tissue. These TCRs come from a woman in her sixties or seventies with non-small cell lung cancer.

Notes on this clonotype: Since the CDR3 does not end with the conserved phenylalanine or tryptophan, this likely comes from a read error. This chain connects TRBV11-1 to TRBJ2-1, with no clear D. The CDR3 loop spans 14 amino acids. The V gene's germline CDR1 is SGHAT and CDR2 FQDESV (reference sequence). CDR3 DNA sequence: TGTGCCAGCAGCTCCCCCCCCAGTTACAATGAACAGTTCTTA. It is translated as CASSSPPSYNEQFL.

Notes on this clonotype: A much larger clone differs by one base, so this may be a read error. This chain connects TRBV6-6 to TRBJ2-1; no reliable D call. The CDR3 length is 14 residues. CDR1 and CDR2 (germline): MNHNY, SVGAGI (reference sequence). CDR3 loop: CDSSYLVPGDGQFF. CDR3 DNA: TGTGACAGCAGTTACCTAGTACCAGGCGATGGGCAGTTCTTC.

The CDR3 DNA follows: TGTGCCAGCGGGCTGTCAGGGAGCACAGATACGCAGTATTTT. Translating it yields CASGLSGSTDTQYF. The rearrangement uses TRBV28 and TRBJ2-3; perhaps TRBD1 as D (5 bases). Trimming removed 8 bases at V and 0 bases at J, with 12 bases between. This CDR3 is 14 amino acids long. Per the germline V gene, CDR1 is MDHEN and CDR2 is SYDVKM. The full variable domain, completed using reference TRBV28 and TRBJ2-3, is DVKVTQSSRYLVKRTGEKVFLECVQDMDHENMFWYRQDPGLGLRLIYFSYDVKMKEKGDIPEGYSVSREKKERFSLILESASTNQTSMYLCASGLSGSTDTQYFGPGTRLTVL.

The table lists this clonotype with many counts. Its ends do not fully match the called genes, so a read error is possible. This rearrangement joins TRBV20-1 to TRBJ1-2; TRBD1 aligns across 7 bases. CDR3 length: 11 amino acids. The germline V gene has CDR1 DFQATT and CDR2 SNEGSKA (reference sequence). CDR3 sequence (DNA): TGCAGTGTTAGACAGGGTAACGGCTACACCTTC. As protein: CSVRQGNGYTF.

This clonotype was recorded once. At one end the junction does not follow the germline gene, possibly because of a read error. The CDR3 protein is CASRPASGDSYNEQFF. CDR3 coding DNA: TGCGCCAGCAGGCCCGCTAGCGGGGATTCCTACAATGAGCAGTTCTTC. The chain couples TRBV5-8 to TRBJ2-1, with 9 bases identical to TRBD2. The germline CDR1 and CDR2 sequences are SGHTS and YDEGEE. This CDR3 region has 16 residues.

In regard to this clonotype: The junction shows a germline mismatch at one end, possibly a read error. The chain combines TRBV11-2 with TRBJ2-7, with TRBD2 matching 8 bases. The CDR3 length is 16 residues. CDR1 and CDR2 (germline): SGHAT, FQNNGV. CDR3 DNA sequence: TGTGCCAGTAAGTTAGTATACGCGGGGGGCCCCTACGAGCAGTATTTC. Protein product: CASKLVYAGGPYEQYF.

This chain links TRBV20-1 with TRBJ1-2; D is undetermined. In germline, CDR1 is DFQATT, CDR2 SNEGSKA (reference sequence). Trimming took off 4 bases at V and 6 bases at J, with 18 bases between the two ends. The CDR3 is 14 amino acids. CDR3 protein: CSAIDPPSNHGYTF. CDR3 DNA sequence: TGCAGTGCTATAGACCCACCCAGCAACCATGGCTACACCTTC.

The chain couples TRBV5-8 to TRBJ2-6, with D unclear. Trimming shortened V by 6 bases and J by 0 bases, and 10 bases separated the two germline ends. Germline values: CDR1 SGHTS, CDR2 YDEGEE. This CDR3 has 15 amino acids. The CDR3 DNA sequence: TGTGCCAGCAATGCACCCTGCTCTGGGGCCAACGTCCTGACTTTC. Translating it yields CASNAPCSGANVLTF.

The rearrangement links TRBV7-2 to TRBJ1-1; no clear D gene. The CDR3 runs 13 residues. Germline loops: CDR1 SGHTA, CDR2 FQGNSA. V shed 1 base and J shed 4 bases, with 7 bases lying between them. CDR3 sequence (DNA): TGTGCCAGCAGCTTAGGGTATGGCACTGAAGCTTTCTTT. This translates into CASSLGYGTEAFF.

As concerns this clonotype: This may be a read error, as it is one base from a much larger clone. This chain connects TRBV7-3 to TRBJ2-1; 14 nucleotides agree with TRBD2. Germline CDR1 is SGHTA and CDR2 is FQGTGA. The CDR3 spans 15 residues. CDR3 in amino acids: CASSSGTSGSYEHFF. CDR3 DNA sequence: TGTGCCAGCAGCTCCGGGACTAGCGGGAGTTATGAGCATTTCTTC.

This clonotype was found once. A much larger clone is a single base away; this may be a read error. The V call is TRBV6-5, the J call TRBJ2-7; no reliable D call. Germline CDR1 is MNHEY and CDR2 is SVGAGI. There are 16 residues in the CDR3. DNA of the CDR3: TGTGCCAGCAATTACATTCGGTTTGGGCAGAATCTCGAGCAGTACTTC. Amino acids: CASNYIRFGQNLEQYF.

The CDR3 nucleotides read TGTGCCAGCAGTTTCTTTGAGGGATCCGGCCACGAGCAGTACTTC. Translating gives CASSFFEGSGHEQYF. This chain links TRBV28 with TRBJ2-7, with D possibly TRBD2 on 5 matching bases. The CDR3 is 15 residues long. CDR1 is MDHEN and CDR2 is SYDVKM in the germline V gene. The germline V and J ends were trimmed by 3 bases and 5 bases, with 17 bases remaining between them.

The V call is TRBV11-3, the J call TRBJ2-5; D is unclear. The CDR3 spans 15 residues. Trimming left V 5 bases short and J 4 bases short, with 17 bases between. The germline V gene has CDR1 SGHNT and CDR2 YENEEA. The CDR3 DNA reads as TGTGCCAGCAGCCTCGTGGGGTACGTAGGAGAGACCCAGTACTTC. It encodes CASSLVGYVGETQYF.

Notes on this clonotype: Given a much more abundant clone one base away, this may be a read error. The J gene is TRBJ1-4, the V gene TRBV5-6; 10 bases are a match to TRBD1. The CDR3 has 17 residues. Germline loops: CDR1 SGHDT, CDR2 YYEEEE. J lost 0 bases, V lost 4 bases, and 6 bases had no gene match. Written as DNA, the CDR3 is TGTGCCAGCAGCATGGACAGGGGGATCGCAACTAATGAAAAACTGTTTTTT. Translating it yields CASSMDRGIATNEKLFF.

This clonotype was observed a few times. A much more abundant neighbour one base away suggests this may be a read error. J is TRBJ2-2 and V is TRBV5-5; no clear D gene. Germline V gene sequence: CDR1 SGHKS, CDR2 YYEKEE (reference sequence). The CDR3 is 14 residues long. The CDR3 bases are TGTACCAGCAGTCGTGATGAATACACCGGGGAGCTGTTTTTT. This translates into CTSSRDEYTGELFF.

The chain joins TRBV5-4 to TRBJ2-3; 10 nucleotides match TRBD1. From germline, CDR1 is SGHNT and CDR2 YYREEE (reference sequence). This CDR3 contains 15 residues. The junction had 6 bases not matched to a gene; V was cut back by 5 bases and J by 3 bases. CDR3 in DNA: TGTGCCAGCAGTCCGACAGGGGGCGGGACAGATACGCAGTATTTT. As protein: CASSPTGGGTDTQYF.